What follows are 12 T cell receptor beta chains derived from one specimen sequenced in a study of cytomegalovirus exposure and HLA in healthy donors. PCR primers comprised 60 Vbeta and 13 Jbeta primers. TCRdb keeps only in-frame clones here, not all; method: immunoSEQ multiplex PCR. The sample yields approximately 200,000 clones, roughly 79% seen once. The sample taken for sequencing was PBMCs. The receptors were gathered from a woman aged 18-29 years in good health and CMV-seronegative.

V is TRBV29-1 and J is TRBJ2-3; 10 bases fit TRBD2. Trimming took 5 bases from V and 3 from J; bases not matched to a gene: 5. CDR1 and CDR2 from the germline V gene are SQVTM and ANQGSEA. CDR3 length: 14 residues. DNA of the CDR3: TGCAGCGTTTACTCTAGCGGGAGTACAGATACGCAGTATTTT. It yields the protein CSVYSSGSTDTQYF.

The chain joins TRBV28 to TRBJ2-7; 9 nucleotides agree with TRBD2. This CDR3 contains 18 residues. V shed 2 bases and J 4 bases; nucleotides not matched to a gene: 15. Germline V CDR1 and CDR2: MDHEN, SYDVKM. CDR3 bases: TGTGCCAGCAGTTTACCTGGGGCTGGAGCTAGCGGGAAATACGAGCAGTACTTC. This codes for CASSLPGAGASGKYEQYF.

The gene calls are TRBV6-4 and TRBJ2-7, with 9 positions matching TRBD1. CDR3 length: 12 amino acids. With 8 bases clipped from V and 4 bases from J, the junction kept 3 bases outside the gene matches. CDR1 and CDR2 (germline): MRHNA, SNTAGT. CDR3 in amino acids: CASGQGLYEQYF. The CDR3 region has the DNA TGTGCCAGCGGACAGGGGTTATACGAGCAGTACTTC.

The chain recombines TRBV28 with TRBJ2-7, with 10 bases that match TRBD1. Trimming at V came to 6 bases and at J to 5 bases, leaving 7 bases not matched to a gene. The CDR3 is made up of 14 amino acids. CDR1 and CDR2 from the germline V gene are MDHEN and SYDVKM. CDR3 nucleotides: TGTGCCAGCAGCCGTCTTGGACAGGGGGACGAGCAGTACTTC. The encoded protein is CASSRLGQGDEQYF.

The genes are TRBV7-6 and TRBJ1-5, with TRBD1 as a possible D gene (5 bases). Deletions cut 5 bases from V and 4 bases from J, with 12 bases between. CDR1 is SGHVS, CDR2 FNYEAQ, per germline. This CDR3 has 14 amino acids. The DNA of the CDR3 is TGTGCCAGCAGCCCCCAGGAGGGGAATCAGCCCCAGCATTTT. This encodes CASSPQEGNQPQHF.

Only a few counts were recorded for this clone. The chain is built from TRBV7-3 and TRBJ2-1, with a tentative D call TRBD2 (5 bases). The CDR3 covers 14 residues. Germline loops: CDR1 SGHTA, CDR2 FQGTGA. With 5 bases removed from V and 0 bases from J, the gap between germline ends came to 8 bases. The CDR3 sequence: CASSERSSYNEQFF. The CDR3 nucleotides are TGTGCCAGCAGCGAGCGGAGCTCCTACAATGAGCAGTTCTTC.

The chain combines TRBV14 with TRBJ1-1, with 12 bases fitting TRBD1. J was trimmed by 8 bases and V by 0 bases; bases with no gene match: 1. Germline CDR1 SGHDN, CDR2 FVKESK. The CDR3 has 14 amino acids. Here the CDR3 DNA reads TGTGCCAGCAGCCAAGAGGGACAGGGGGCGGAAGCTTTCTTT. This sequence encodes CASSQEGQGAEAFF. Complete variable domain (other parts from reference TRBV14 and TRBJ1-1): EAGVTQFPSHSVIEKGQTVTLRCDPISGHDNLYWYRRVMGKEIKFLLHFVKESKQDESGMPNNRFLAERTGGTYSTLKVQPAELEDSGVYFCASSQEGQGAEAFFGQGTRLTVV.

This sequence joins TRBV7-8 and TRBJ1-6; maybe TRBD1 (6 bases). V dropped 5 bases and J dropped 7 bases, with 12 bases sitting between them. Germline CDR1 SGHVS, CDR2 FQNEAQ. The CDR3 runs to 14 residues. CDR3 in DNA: TGTGCCAGCAGCACAACAGGGTACAATTCACCCCTCCACTTT. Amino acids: CASSTTGYNSPLHF.

Here the CDR3 DNA reads TGTGCTAGTGCCACGGGACAGGGCTTGGAACACGAGCAGTACTTC. Amino acid sequence: CASATGQGLEHEQYF. The J gene is TRBJ2-7, the V gene TRBV12-5, with 9 bases lining up with TRBD1. The CDR3 runs to 15 residues. V shed 7 bases, J shed 5 bases, and the junction held 12 bases outside the gene matches. Germline values: CDR1 LGHNT, CDR2 FRNRAP.

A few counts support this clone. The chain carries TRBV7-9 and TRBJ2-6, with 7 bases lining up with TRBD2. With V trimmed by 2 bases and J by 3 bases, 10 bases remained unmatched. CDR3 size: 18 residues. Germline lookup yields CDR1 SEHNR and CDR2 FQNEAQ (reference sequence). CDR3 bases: TGTGCCAGCAGCTTAAGTGGGAAGCGGGACGGTGGGGCCAACGTCCTGACTTTC. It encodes CASSLSGKRDGGANVLTF.

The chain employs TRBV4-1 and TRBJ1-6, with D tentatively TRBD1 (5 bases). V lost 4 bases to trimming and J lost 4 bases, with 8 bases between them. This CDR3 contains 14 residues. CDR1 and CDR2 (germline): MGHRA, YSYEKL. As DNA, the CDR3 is TGCGCCAGCAGCCCCGGGACTTATAATTCACCCCTCCACTTT. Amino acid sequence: CASSPGTYNSPLHF.

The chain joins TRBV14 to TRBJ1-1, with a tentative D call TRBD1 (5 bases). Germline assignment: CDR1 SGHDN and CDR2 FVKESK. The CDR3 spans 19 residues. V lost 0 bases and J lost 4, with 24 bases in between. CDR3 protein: CASSQEDPSGGTSGTEAFF. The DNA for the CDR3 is TGTGCCAGCAGCCAAGAAGACCCTAGCGGGGGAACTAGTGGCACTGAAGCTTTCTTT.